These 21 T cell receptor beta chains share one sample of origin, sequenced in a study of vaccination effects on CD4 cells after COVID-19. This table comes from immunoSEQ multiplex PCR, and its TCRdb copy is limited to in-frame clones, with some not included. The sample includes tens of thousands of clones, less than 85% seen only once; the top ten take 3% to 4%. Investigators separated out CD4+ T cells once 10 days of culture had passed. Documented for the person is a PCR-confirmed SARS-CoV-2 infection occurring between March and December 2020. Two doses of either BNT162b2 or mRNA-1273 were given to each participant. No antigen has been identified for these receptors. The sample consisted of CD4+ T cells from PBMCs cultured without peptide, taken after COVID-19 vaccination. Receptors originate from a human donor who had a prior SARS-CoV-2 infection.

This chain joins TRBV3-1 (or the pseudogene TRBV3-2) and TRBJ1-6; D ambiguous. This CDR3 region has 15 residues. Trimming pared 3 bases from V and 7 bases from J, leaving 13 bases between. CDR1 is LGHDT, CDR2 YNNKEL, per germline (reference sequence). CDR3 amino acids: CASSHRGFQNSPLHF. CDR3 coding DNA: TGTGCCAGCAGCCATCGGGGTTTTCAAAATTCACCCCTCCACTTT.

This clone was seen more than once but under ten times. The chain recombines TRBV7-9 with TRBJ1-2; D is undetermined. Germline CDR1 reads SEHNR; CDR2 reads FQNEAQ (reference sequence). The V end lost 2 bases, the J end lost 2 bases, and 3 bases lay between the germline ends. The CDR3 totals 12 residues. CDR3 sequence: CASSLINYGYTF. CDR3 bases: TGTGCCAGCAGCTTAATAAACTATGGCTACACCTTC.

This clone was detected only a few times. J is TRBJ2-7 and V is TRBV24-1; 11 nucleotides match TRBD1. CDR1 is KGHDR, CDR2 SFDVKD, per germline. Germline trimming cut 2 bases from V and 5 bases from J; bases unmatched to any gene: 4. This CDR3 is built from 15 residues. The CDR3 nucleotides read TGTGCCACCAGTGATTCACGGACAGGGGGCAACGAGCAGTACTTC. It specifies CATSDSRTGGNEQYF.

The chain has TRBV6-5 and TRBJ2-1; the D gene is possibly TRBD2 (5 bases). This CDR3 is built from 13 residues. The ends were cut back, 6 bases at V and 0 bases at J, with 6 bases in the middle. CDR1 and CDR2 (germline): MNHEY, SVGAGI. The CDR3 reads CASRRDSYNEQFF. Here the CDR3 DNA reads TGTGCCAGCAGGAGGGACTCCTACAATGAGCAGTTCTTC.

The chain links TRBV5-1 to TRBJ2-3; D call uncertain. The CDR3 loop spans 16 amino acids. Trimming took off 4 bases at V and 3 bases at J, with 18 bases between the two ends. Germline V gives CDR1 SGHRS, CDR2 YFSETQ. The CDR3 DNA follows: TGCGCCAGCAGCCCGGTGGGCCGCGGCGCAACAGATACGCAGTATTTT. This gives the protein CASSPVGRGATDTQYF.

This clone was seen a handful of times. V is TRBV10-3 and J is TRBJ1-1; 7 nucleotides agree with TRBD1. From germline, CDR1 is ENHRY and CDR2 SYGVKD. This CDR3 has 17 residues. V gave up 2 bases and J gave up 1 base; unmatched junction bases: 10. The CDR3 sequence is CAISELQGPKGNTEAFF. CDR3 DNA sequence: TGTGCCATCAGTGAGCTACAGGGGCCGAAGGGGAACACTGAAGCTTTCTTT.

This chain uses TRBV6-5 with TRBJ1-2; D may be TRBD1 (6 bases). This CDR3 region has 14 residues. From germline, CDR1 is MNHEY and CDR2 SVGAGI. V lost 6 bases and J 6 bases, leaving 17 bases between the germline ends. This CDR3 reads CASSPHAGTHGYTF. The CDR3 region has the DNA TGTGCCAGCAGCCCGCACGCCGGGACACATGGCTACACCTTC.

The V and J genes are TRBV6-5 and TRBJ1-1, with D perhaps TRBD1 (5 bases). CDR3 length equals 14 residues. Trimming pared 7 bases from V and 4 bases from J, leaving 16 bases between. Germline V gene sequence: CDR1 MNHEY, CDR2 SVGAGI. CDR3 sequence: CASTLGLRLTEAFF. CDR3 nucleotides: TGTGCCAGCACCCTGGGACTTCGACTCACTGAAGCTTTCTTT.

This chain connects TRBV4-3 to TRBJ2-3, with 9 bases lining up with TRBD2. The CDR3 spans 15 residues. V lost 3 bases to trimming and J lost 2 bases; unmatched junction nucleotides: 3. The germline V gene has CDR1 LGHNA and CDR2 YSLEER. The CDR3 here is CASSHRGRDTDTQYF. The CDR3 nucleotides are TGCGCCAGCAGCCATCGCGGGAGGGACACAGATACGCAGTATTTT.

The rearrangement links TRBV2 to TRBJ1-1; D is unclear. Trimming took off 5 bases at V and 1 base at J, with 8 bases between the two ends. This CDR3 region has 13 residues. Germline CDR1 SNHLY, CDR2 FYNNEI. The CDR3 nucleotides are TGTGCCAGCAGTTGGGCGGGGAACACTGAAGCTTTCTTT. It translates to CASSWAGNTEAFF.

A few counts support this clone. The chain couples TRBV5-4 to TRBJ1-2; D is unclear. Trimming stripped 1 base from V and 4 bases from J, with 14 bases between. The germline V gene has CDR1 SGHNT and CDR2 YYREEE (reference sequence). The CDR3 loop spans 15 amino acids. This chain's CDR3 is CASSLRLTAFYGYTF. The DNA of the CDR3 is TGTGCCAGCAGCTTGCGTCTTACAGCCTTCTATGGCTACACCTTC. The complete variable domain, with remaining parts taken from reference TRBV5-4 and TRBJ1-2, reads ETGVTQSPTHLIKTRGQQVTLRCSSQSGHNTVSWYQQALGQGPQFIFQYYREEENGRGNFPPRFSGLQFPNYSSELNVNALELDDSALYLCASSLRLTAFYGYTFGSGTRLTVV.

The chain combines TRBV5-1 with TRBJ2-3; 8 bases fit TRBD2. Germline V gives CDR1 SGHRS, CDR2 YFSETQ. This CDR3 has 17 amino acids. V trimming: 5 bases; J trimming: 2 bases; junction bases outside the gene matches: 13. CDR3 DNA: TGCGCCAGCAGTTGGGAAACGGGAGGGATCCTCACAGATACGCAGTATTTT. Translating gives CASSWETGGILTDTQYF.

V is TRBV6-5 and J is TRBJ1-1; tentative D call: TRBD1 (5 bases). The CDR3 covers 15 residues. Trimming removed 6 bases from V and 4 bases from J, with 18 bases in between. Germline V gives CDR1 MNHEY, CDR2 SVGAGI. CDR3 protein: CASRRGFQGPTEAFF. The CDR3 nucleotides read TGTGCCAGCAGGAGGGGATTCCAGGGTCCCACTGAAGCTTTCTTT.

This chain joins TRBV2 and TRBJ2-7; D is possibly TRBD1 (7 bases). V gave up 6 bases and J gave up 6 bases, with 18 bases separating them. This CDR3 spans 14 amino acids. The germline V gene encodes CDR1 SNHLY and CDR2 FYNNEI. CDR3 in amino acids: CASSSTGTGPEQYF. CDR3 nucleotide sequence: TGTGCCAGCAGCTCGACAGGGACTGGTCCCGAGCAGTACTTC.

J is TRBJ2-7 and V is TRBV19, with 7 positions matching TRBD2. V dropped 3 bases and J dropped 0; count of bases not matched to a gene: 2. The CDR3 totals 14 residues. CDR1 LNHDA and CDR2 SQIVND come from the germline V gene (reference sequence). CDR3 sequence reads: CASSIGGSSYEQYF. CDR3 bases: TGTGCCAGTAGTATTGGCGGGAGCTCCTACGAGCAGTACTTC.

This clone was observed a handful of times. The genes are TRBV30 and TRBJ2-7, with 7 bases fitting TRBD2. The germline CDR1 and CDR2 sequences are GTSNPN and SVGIG (reference sequence). J was trimmed by 0 bases and V by 2 bases; bases with no gene match: 4. CDR3 length: 14 amino acids. The CDR3 DNA reads TGTGCCTGGAGTTTGGGCGGGAGCTCCTACGAGCAGTACTTC. Residues: CAWSLGGSSYEQYF.

J is TRBJ2-3 and V is TRBV2, with 12 bases lining up with TRBD2. The germline gives CDR1 SNHLY, CDR2 FYNNEI. Trimming at V came to 6 bases and at J to 6 bases, leaving 7 bases not matched to a gene. The CDR3 contains 15 residues. The CDR3 spells CASSVLAGGGDTQYF. The CDR3 DNA reads as TGTGCCAGCAGCGTACTAGCGGGGGGAGGGGATACGCAGTATTTT.

The CDR3 region is CASGFLQGYGEKLFF. CDR3 coding DNA: TGTGCCAGCGGATTCTTACAGGGGTATGGTGAAAAACTGTTTTTT. The rearrangement links TRBV2 to TRBJ1-4; TRBD1 matches 7 bases. Germline values: CDR1 SNHLY, CDR2 FYNNEI. V lost 8 bases to trimming and J lost 7 bases; unmatched junction nucleotides: 13. The CDR3 contains 15 residues.

The CDR3 loop reads CASSFFPQLSPLHF. CDR3 nucleotides: TGTGCCAGCAGTTTTTTTCCCCAGCTTTCACCCCTCCACTTT. The gene calls are TRBV27 and TRBJ1-6; D ambiguous. The V gene lost 3 bases and the J gene lost 9 bases, with 12 bases spanning the gap. The length of the CDR3 is 14 residues. Germline V CDR1 and CDR2: MNHEY, SMNVEV (reference sequence).

The chain has TRBV13 and TRBJ2-2; D gene unclear. This CDR3 is 11 amino acids long. Germline V lookup: CDR1 PRHDT, CDR2 FYEKMQ (reference sequence). V was trimmed by 2 bases and J by 8 bases, leaving 3 bases between them. The CDR3 region is CASSLMGELFF. The CDR3 nucleotides read TGTGCCAGCAGCTTAATGGGGGAGCTGTTTTTT.

This chain connects TRBV5-6 to TRBJ2-2; TRBD2 aligns across 10 bases. V lost 4 bases, J lost 2 bases, and 5 bases stayed unmatched. This CDR3 is built from 16 residues. Germline lookup yields CDR1 SGHDT and CDR2 YYEEEE. CDR3 sequence: CASSRLLAGNTGELFF. CDR3 nucleotides: TGTGCCAGCAGCCGTCTACTAGCGGGAAACACCGGGGAGCTGTTTTTT.